This TCR beta chain was obtained from a study of OX40 agonist ivuxolimab in advanced cancers. Study context: Hepatocellular carcinoma, melanoma, renal cell or head and neck cancer occurred in dose-escalation patients. Study observations and caveats: With doses of 0.1 to 3.0 mg/kg, CD4+ and CD8+ blood T cells had undergone clonal expansion by week 6.

Turning to this clone: Its antigen is as yet unknown.

Sequencing was performed with immunoSEQ multiplex PCR; in TCRdb, only in-frame clones are kept and a portion is missing. The sample holds about 150,000 clones, roughly 92% seen once. V was clipped by 4 bases and J by 6 bases; unmatched bases: 9. Looked up from germline, CDR1 is MGHRA and CDR2 is YSYEKL. The CDR3 runs to 15 residues. Samples of blood were obtained at baseline, on cycle 4 day 1, and on cycle 7 day 1. This rearrangement joins TRBV4-1 to TRBJ2-7; TRBD1 matches at 10 bases. Sample: CD4+ or CD8+ T cells sorted from blood, taken in a trial of the OX40 agonist ivuxolimab. This clonotype originated in an adult with an advanced solid tumor such as melanoma, head and neck, liver or kidney cancer. This CDR3 reads CASSPPGQGLGEQYF. The CDR3 DNA follows: TGCGCCAGCAGCCCCCCGGGACAGGGGTTAGGCGAGCAGTACTTC.